This TCR beta chain stems from a study of tumor-infiltrating lymphocytes in oesophageal squamous cell carcinoma (dated by TCRdb to 2016 to 2017). V loses 7 bases of germline sequence and J loses 5 bases, and the interval between the two ends is 20 bases. As encoded in the germline V gene (reference sequence), CDR1 is SEHNR while CDR2 is FQNEAQ. The CDR3 sequence holds 15 residues, the cysteine and phenylalanine included. Solely the CDR3 DNA is kept, with 45 bases framed from the first base. Library preparation employed PCR. This sample was sequenced with an Illumina HiSeq 2000. TCRdb reprocessed the public reads (quality trimming at Q25 with fastp, clone calling with MiXCR) and kept in-frame beta chains. Records with the same CDR3 protein are collapsed into one entry carrying the most frequent genes and DNA. A total of some 10,000 distinct CDR3 sequences appear in this sample, approximately 59% of them only once. Clones ranked in the top ten supply roughly a quarter of the sample.

This clonotype was detected only a few times. Its antigen is currently not known. One base away there is no much larger clone; base qualities are not given. This TCR came from a male donor with esophageal squamous cell carcinoma. The V and J segments used are TRBV7-9 and TRBJ2-5; perhaps TRBD1 is the D gene, with 6 bases matching. The sample taken for sequencing was esophageal tumor tissue. The nucleotide sequence reads TGTGCCAGCACCGGACAGTCCCACGGCGGGGAGACCCAGTACTTC. It translates as CASTGQSHGGETQYF.